Presented here are 20 T cell receptor beta chains from one specimen sequenced in a study of blood T cells in healthy people across ages. A sample-barcoded 5' primer and a J-beta primer mix were used in a second PCR of about 7 to 12 cycles. TCRdb processed the 5' RACE reads anew with MiXCR; each CDR3 protein has one entry. The sample has 550,000 to 800,000 distinct CDR3 sequences, about 30% seen once. The source material was blood. Receptor source: an elderly woman in good health.

Concerning this clonotype itself: A much larger clone lies a single base off, so this may be a read error. The CDR3 DNA reads TGTGCCGGCAGACAGGGGGGCTATGGCTACACCTTC. This sequence encodes CAGRQGGYGYTF. V gene TRBV27 combines with J gene TRBJ1-2; 9 nucleotides agree with TRBD1. The CDR3 runs 12 residues. CDR1 and CDR2 (germline): MNHEY, SMNVEV (reference sequence).

Ten or more counts support this clonotype. The chain joins TRBV10-3 to TRBJ1-1; D possibly corresponds to TRBD1 (5 bases). Germline assignment: CDR1 ENHRY and CDR2 SYGVKD. The CDR3 totals 15 residues. Trimming cost V 4 bases and J 2 bases, with 14 bases left between them. Here the CDR3 DNA reads TGTGCCATCAGTGCCGCGGACATCTCAAACACTGAAGCTTTCTTT. This translates into CAISAADISNTEAFF.

This clonotype was picked up many times. The chain is built from TRBV24-1 and TRBJ2-3; D unclear. The CDR3 covers 14 residues. With 4 bases removed from V and 6 bases from J, the gap between germline ends came to 13 bases. Germline V CDR1 and CDR2: KGHDR, SFDVKD. For the CDR3, the DNA is TGTGCCACCAGTGACCCCCGGGTAAGGGATACGCAGTATTTT. Translated: CATSDPRVRDTQYF.

The chain carries TRBV11-2 and TRBJ2-7; D unclear. Trimming removed 5 bases at V and 7 bases at J, with 18 bases between. Germline lookup yields CDR1 SGHAT and CDR2 FQNNGV. The CDR3 covers 14 residues. CDR3 bases: TGTGCCAGCAGCCCCAATAGGTTTGTCAATGAGCAGTACTTC. This encodes CASSPNRFVNEQYF.

The table lists this clonotype with a few counts. The V gene is TRBV28, the J gene TRBJ1-5; 8 bases line up with TRBD1. This CDR3 spans 15 amino acids. Losses at the gene ends were 5 bases for V and 4 bases for J; bases not matched to a gene: 7. In germline, CDR1 is MDHEN, CDR2 SYDVKM. The CDR3 nucleotides are TGTGCCAGCAGTCCGCTAACAGGGGGTAATCAGCCCCAGCATTTT. The encoded protein is CASSPLTGGNQPQHF.

This clonotype was seen ten or more times. The chain combines TRBV7-9 with TRBJ1-2; possible D gene TRBD1, 5 bases. V was shortened by 6 bases and J by 3 bases, with 14 bases between the two germline ends. CDR3 length: 14 residues. Per the germline V gene, CDR1 is SEHNR and CDR2 is FQNEAQ (reference sequence). The chain's CDR3 is CASRPQGSHYGYTF. CDR3 DNA sequence: TGTGCCAGCAGACCTCAGGGATCTCACTATGGCTACACCTTC.

This clonotype was seen ten or more times. The chain employs TRBV29-1 and TRBJ1-2, with D possibly matching TRBD1 (5 bases). Trimming stripped 8 bases from V and 2 bases from J, with 18 bases between. The CDR3 is 14 residues long. Germline V gene lookup returns CDR1 SQVTM and CDR2 ANQGSEA. CDR3 nucleotide sequence: TGCAGCTTCTGGGGGGGGGATAGGAACTATGGCTACACCTTC. Its protein product is CSFWGGDRNYGYTF.

Comment on this clonotype: A single base separates this from a much larger clone, so it may be a read error. The chain employs TRBV7-3 and TRBJ2-7, with 11 positions matching TRBD2. The CDR3 runs 16 residues. V lost 4 bases, J lost 7 bases, and 12 bases stayed unmatched. Germline lookup yields CDR1 SGHTA and CDR2 FQGTGA. CDR3 in amino acids: CASSSLAGGPWNEQYF. CDR3 coding DNA: TGTGCCAGCAGCTCCTTAGCGGGGGGGCCTTGGAATGAGCAGTACTTC. The whole variable domain, remainder taken from reference TRBV7-3 and TRBJ2-7, is GAGVSQTPSNKVTEKGKYVELRCDPISGHTALYWYRQSLGQGPEFLIYFQGTGAADDSGLPNDRFFAVRPEGSVSTLKIQRTERGDSAVYLCASSSLAGGPWNEQYFGPGTRLTVT.

There are many counts of this clonotype. The J gene is TRBJ2-3, the V gene TRBV2, with 7 bases aligning to TRBD2. CDR1 SNHLY and CDR2 FYNNEI come from the germline V gene. The CDR3 spans 15 residues. V lost 6 bases to trimming and J lost 0 bases; unmatched junction nucleotides: 6. Written as DNA, the CDR3 is TGTGCCAGCAGCCGGGACTACCCTAGCACAGATACGCAGTATTTT. This encodes CASSRDYPSTDTQYF.

At least ten counts were recorded for this clonotype. The CDR3 here is CASSLDGRINQPQHF. CDR3 bases: TGTGCCAGCAGCCTGGATGGACGGATCAATCAGCCCCAGCATTTT. The genes are TRBV7-2 and TRBJ1-5; D is unresolved. The CDR3 sequence is 15 residues long. Germline V gives CDR1 SGHTA, CDR2 FQGNSA. V gave up 5 bases and J gave up 3 bases, with 14 bases separating them.

This clonotype was recorded a few times. The rearrangement links TRBV10-2 to TRBJ2-2; D gene uncertain. The CDR3 covers 12 residues. Germline CDR1 reads WSHSY; CDR2 reads SAAADI. Trimming removed 4 bases from V and 6 bases from J, with 6 bases in between. CDR3 DNA sequence: TGCGCCAGCAGTGTTACGGCCGGGGAGCTGTTTTTT. It codes for CASSVTAGELFF.

This clonotype was seen ten or more times. The V gene is TRBV20-1, the J gene TRBJ2-1; 9 positions match TRBD2. The CDR3 extends over 17 amino acids. Germline assignment: CDR1 DFQATT and CDR2 SNEGSKA (reference sequence). With V trimmed by 5 bases and J by 0 bases, 11 bases remained unmatched. The CDR3 nucleotides are TGCAGTGCTCCTGGTTTAGCGGGGGCCTTCTCCTACAATGAGCAGTTCTTC. Translating it yields CSAPGLAGAFSYNEQFF.

This clonotype has a count of ten or more. This chain uses TRBV30 with TRBJ2-6; 8 bases fit TRBD1. V lost 3 bases and J lost 3; bases outside the gene matches: 4. This CDR3 contains 15 residues. Germline V gene sequence: CDR1 GTSNPN, CDR2 SVGIG (reference sequence). For the CDR3, the DNA is TGTGCCTGGAGCCAGGGGGCCGGTGGGGCCAACGTCCTGACTTTC. Translated, it gives CAWSQGAGGANVLTF. Complete variable domain (other parts from reference TRBV30 and TRBJ2-6): SQTIHQWPATLVQPVGSPLSLECTVEGTSNPNLYWYRQAAGRGLQLLFYSVGIGQISSEVPQNLSASRPQDRQFILSSKKLLLSDSGFYLCAWSQGAGGANVLTFGAGSRLTVL.

This clonotype was observed many times. The chain has TRBV10-3 and TRBJ1-1, with 12 bases that match TRBD1. Trimming at V came to 11 bases and at J to 3 bases, leaving 10 bases not matched to a gene. Germline assignment: CDR1 ENHRY and CDR2 SYGVKD. CDR3 length: 15 amino acids. The CDR3 protein is CAVRDRGRRDTEAFF. CDR3 bases: TGTGCCGTCCGGGACAGGGGGCGTCGTGACACTGAAGCTTTCTTT.

This clonotype was detected once. A clone one base away is much larger, so this may be a read error. The chain combines TRBV9 with TRBJ1-1; 7 bases are shared with TRBD1. This CDR3 contains 15 residues. CDR1 is SGDLS and CDR2 is YYNGEE in the germline V gene. J gave up 1 base and V 3 bases, and 6 bases lay outside the gene matches. This CDR3 is CASSARQGGNTEAFF. CDR3 sequence (DNA): TGTGCCAGCAGCGCCCGACAGGGCGGGAACACTGAAGCTTTCTTT.

A single count supports this clonotype. The chain recombines TRBV6-5 with TRBJ2-1; D gene unclear. This CDR3 contains 14 residues. Trimming stripped 6 bases from V and 13 bases from J, with 22 bases between. Germline V gene data show CDR1 as MNHEY and CDR2 as SVGAGI. CDR3 sequence: CASSRLLSDETQFF. The CDR3 DNA is TGTGCCAGCAGCCGACTCCTTTCCGATGAGACCCAGTTCTTC.

This chain uses TRBV7-8 with TRBJ2-1, with 7 nucleotides matching TRBD2. V shed 7 bases, J shed 9 bases, and the junction held 15 bases outside the gene matches. This CDR3 has 15 residues. Germline lookup yields CDR1 SGHVS and CDR2 FQNEAQ. This CDR3 is CASTLRGAGASEQFF. The CDR3, as DNA: TGTGCCAGCACCCTCCGAGGGGCGGGAGCTAGTGAGCAGTTCTTC.

This clonotype was picked up a small number of times. J is TRBJ1-5 and V is TRBV2, with TRBD1 matching 10 bases. There are 14 residues in the CDR3. Germline CDR1 SNHLY, CDR2 FYNNEI. The J segment lost 7 bases and the V segment lost 3 bases, leaving 3 bases of the junction unmatched. The CDR3 spells CASSEDRGRQPQHF. In nucleotides, the CDR3 is TGTGCCAGCAGTGAGGACAGGGGGAGGCAGCCCCAGCATTTT.

Turning to this clonotype: A much larger clone differs from this one at a single base, so this may be a read error. The genes are TRBV20-1 and TRBJ2-5; either TRBD1 or TRBD2 may fit D (5 bases each). The CDR3 has 12 residues. In germline, CDR1 is DFQATT, CDR2 SNEGSKA (reference sequence). The CDR3 protein is CRASPRAETQYF. The CDR3 nucleotides read TGCAGGGCTAGCCCCAGGGCGGAGACCCAGTACTTC.

A few counts support this clonotype. Relative to the germline gene, one junction end is altered; a read error may explain this. The chain has TRBV25-1 and TRBJ2-5; D is unresolved. Looked up from germline, CDR1 is MGHDK and CDR2 is SYGVNS. The CDR3 is 14 amino acids. The CDR3 DNA follows: TGTGCCCGCAGTGAATATTTCGGACAAGAGACCCAGTACTTC. Amino acid sequence: CARSEYFGQETQYF.